This TCR beta chain stems from a study of graft-versus-host responses after intestinal transplantation. Study outcomes and limitations: Among recipient marrow samples, GvH clones were found; some appeared first in ileum or blood.

Each mixed lymphocyte reaction held 200,000 CFSE-labeled responders and 200,000 irradiated violet-dye-labeled stimulators. Sequencing used immunoSEQ multiplex PCR; TCRdb keeps in-frame clones, though not all of them. In the table there are 6,500 to 9,500 clones, approximately 29% of which are singletons. The sample was alloreactive CD4+ T cells from a mixed lymphocyte reaction culture, taken before intestinal transplant. This sample's subset: CFSE-low proliferating T cells sorted from roughly six-day pre-transplant mixed lymphocyte reaction (GvH or HvG direction). The source is a human patient who received an intestinal transplant.

The CDR3, as DNA: TGTGCCAGCAGCCCGACAGGGGCAGAGACCCAGTACTTC. It codes for CASSPTGAETQYF. V gene TRBV5-4 combines with J gene TRBJ2-5, with 8 bases identical to TRBD1. V lost 4 bases and J lost 4; bases outside the gene matches: 3. CDR1 and CDR2 from the germline V gene are SGHNT and YYREEE (reference sequence). CDR3 length equals 13 residues.